The present T cell receptor (beta chain) was sequenced within a study of CD4 T cells in relation to SARS-CoV-2 and coronaviruses. Study in general: Shared crossreactive spike epitopes were mapped to their HLA restriction.

Before the COVID-19 pandemic, during about 2011-2019, CD4+ T cells were taken from unexposed donors. CD4+ T cells were isolated from the cells after about 11 days of culture. Measured with immunoSEQ multiplex PCR; TCRdb has only the in-frame clones, and not every one. The sample holds approximately 20,000 clones, around 80% seen once. With regard to this clone: The antigen remains undetermined.

The germline V gene has CDR1 GTSNPN and CDR2 SVGIG (reference sequence). This CDR3 is 14 amino acids long. With 3 bases removed from V and 0 bases from J, the gap between germline ends came to 9 bases. Whole-study findings and limits: Crossreactivity was assessed only for spike protein, not other viral proteins.

Sequencing was performed on CD4+ T cells from PBMCs, cultured in vitro. This receptor was taken from a human donor in good health. The chain joins TRBV30 to TRBJ2-4; D gene ambiguous. CDR3 sequence reads: CAWSSALAKNIQYF. The CDR3 nucleotides read TGTGCCTGGAGCTCGGCCCTAGCCAAAAACATTCAGTACTTC.